Sequencing of this TCR beta chain was carried out in a study of blood T cells in healthy people across ages. The length of the CDR3 is 16 residues. Remarks on this clonotype: The antigen is unknown. The junction shows a germline mismatch at one end, possibly a read error.

Study-wide findings and caveats: The unknown donor CMV status may have confounded expanded clonotype changes.

For the second PCR, which ran for about 6 to 11 cycles, a sample-barcoded 5' primer and a J-beta primer mix were used. TCRdb reprocessed the 5' RACE reads via MiXCR and lists one record per CDR3 protein. The sample includes hundreds of thousands of distinct CDR3 sequences, 45% to 70% of them seen just once. Sequences were obtained from blood. The chain carries TRBV12-3 or TRBV12-4 and TRBJ2-5; 9 bases map to TRBD1. The clonotype comes from a man in his forties in good health. The CDR3 bases are TGTGCCAGCAGTTTTAGCACGGACAGGGGAGGGGAGACCCGGTACTTC. It yields the protein CASSFSTDRGGETRYF.